The 6 T cell receptor beta chains listed next were all sequenced from one sample in a study of monozygotic twins with inflammatory bowel disease. TCRdb reprocessed the 5' RACE reads and keeps a single row for each CDR3 protein, giving no DNA. Listed are roughly 200,000 distinct CDR3 sequences; 1.6% falls within the top ten. What was sequenced was blood. The receptor source for this set is a human donor with ulcerative colitis or Crohn's disease, or a healthy co-twin of an affected twin (not recorded which).

CDR3 loop: CASSVVRGGLNEQFF. V and J are TRBV9 and TRBJ2-1; as DNA is missing, the TRBD2 call by TCRdb cannot be tested. There are 15 residues in the CDR3. Germline V lookup: CDR1 SGDLS, CDR2 YYNGEE.

The rearrangement links TRBV2 to TRBJ2-3; TCRdb returns TRBD1, unconfirmable since there is no DNA. Germline assignment: CDR1 SNHLY and CDR2 FYNNEI. This CDR3 has 17 residues. The CDR3 loop reads CASIRIQGRTSTDTQYF.

The V and J genes are TRBV6-1 and TRBJ2-1; TCRdb picks TRBD2, but there is no DNA to check that call. The CDR3 totals 14 residues. Germline loops: CDR1 MNHNS, CDR2 SASEGT. The CDR3 sequence is CASSLAGGPYEQFF.

The chain is built from TRBV11-2 and TRBJ2-7; TCRdb proposes TRBD1, but this gene call is untestable without DNA. CDR3 length: 14 residues. The germline CDR1 and CDR2 sequences are SGHAT and FQNNGV. CDR3 amino acids: CASSFSGGRDEQYF.

The V gene is TRBV3-1, the J gene TRBJ2-7; the TCRdb call, TRBD1, lacks DNA for checking. Germline CDR1 reads LGHDT; CDR2 reads YNNKEL (reference sequence). The CDR3 is made up of 15 amino acids. The CDR3 loop reads CASSQRGAPTYEQYF.

The gene calls are TRBV12-3 or TRBV12-4 and TRBJ2-7. This CDR3 spans 14 amino acids. CDR3 in amino acids: CASSLGRKLYEQYF.